These 32 T cell receptor beta chains were all obtained from the same sample, sequenced in a study of CD8+CD57+ T cells in acquired aplastic anemia. TCR beta VDJ and CDR3 profiling used genomic DNA as template. From the reads, TCRdb called clonotypes with MiXCR, one entry per CDR3 protein. This table has about 95,000 distinct CDR3 sequences, 65% to 70% appearing once. Patients who underwent sequencing had shown CD8+CD57+ cell expansion by flow cytometry. The sample comprised sorted CD4+, CD8+, or CD8+CD57+ T cells (not recorded which) from PBMCs. These receptors came from a human donor with aplastic anemia.

V and J are TRBV2 and TRBJ1-4; D is perhaps TRBD1 (5 bases). Germline CDR1 is SNHLY and CDR2 is FYNNEI. The ends were cut back, 10 bases at V and 0 bases at J, with 12 bases in the middle. This CDR3 region has 14 residues. Here the CDR3 DNA reads TGTGCCACCAGCCGGACAACAACTAATGAAAAACTGTTTTTT. The encoded protein is CATSRTTTNEKLFF. The entire variable domain, with the rest obtained from reference TRBV2 and TRBJ1-4, is as follows: EPEVTQTPSHQVTQMGQEVILRCVPISNHLYFYWYRQILGQKVEFLVSFYNNEISEKSEIFDDQFSVERPDGSNFTLKIRSTKLEDSAMYFCATSRTTTNEKLFFGSGTQLSVL.

This clonotype was detected only a few times. The chain links TRBV30 to TRBJ1-5; unclear D gene. CDR3 length: 13 residues. CDR1 is GTSNPN and CDR2 is SVGIG in the germline V gene (reference sequence). The germline V and J ends were trimmed by 7 bases and 0 bases, with 10 bases remaining between them. The CDR3 loop reads CAYSRNSNQPQHF. The CDR3 DNA reads TGTGCCTACTCGAGGAATAGCAATCAGCCCCAGCATTTT.

Comments on this clonotype: One junction end does not reproduce the germline sequence, and a read error may be involved. The CDR3: CASSLEETGIEALF. The CDR3, as DNA: TGTGCCAGCAGCTTAGAGGAGACAGGGATTGAAGCTCTCTTT. The rearrangement links TRBV7-6 to TRBJ1-1; 7 bases are a match to TRBD1. CDR3 size: 14 residues. CDR1 is SGHVS, CDR2 FNYEAQ, per germline.

In this sample, this clonotype is medium-sized. V gene TRBV9 combines with J gene TRBJ1-2; D is undetermined. The CDR3 has 12 residues. V dropped 4 bases and J dropped 5 bases, with 9 bases sitting between them. Germline V gene data show CDR1 as SGDLS and CDR2 as YYNGEE. The CDR3 DNA reads TGTGCCAGCAGCCTGACCCAGTATGGCTACACCTTC. Translation gives CASSLTQYGYTF.

The chain uses TRBV29-1 and TRBJ1-1; D gene unclear. Germline CDR1 and CDR2: SQVTM and ANQGSEA. The CDR3 has 14 amino acids. Trimming took 0 bases from V and 1 from J, leaving 9 bases between them. The CDR3 here is CSVEDLQRNTEAFF. In DNA form, the CDR3 reads TGCAGCGTTGAAGATCTCCAACGGAACACTGAAGCTTTCTTT.

V gene TRBV19 combines with J gene TRBJ1-2, with a possible D match to TRBD1 (6 bases). Germline values: CDR1 LNHDA, CDR2 SQIVND (reference sequence). This CDR3 is 14 amino acids long. V lost 4 bases and J 8 bases, leaving 17 bases between the germline ends. The CDR3 nucleotides are TGTGCCAGTAGTACTATTGGCAGGGGTCGGGGCTACACCTTC. Amino acids: CASSTIGRGRGYTF.

This rearrangement joins TRBV19 to TRBJ1-2; no clear D. Germline V gene lookup returns CDR1 LNHDA and CDR2 SQIVND (reference sequence). This CDR3 is 14 amino acids long. With 4 bases removed from V and 0 bases from J, the gap between germline ends came to 9 bases. CDR3 DNA sequence: TGTGCCAGTAGTAATTGGCCACCTAACTATGGCTACACCTTC. Translated: CASSNWPPNYGYTF.

This clonotype came up a few times. This rearrangement joins TRBV5-8 to TRBJ1-6; TRBD1 matches at 8 bases. Germline CDR1 SGHTS, CDR2 YDEGEE. After removal of 4 bases from V and 6 bases from J, the junction contained 6 bases not matched to a gene. The CDR3 consists of 15 residues. The CDR3 bases are TGTGCCAGCAGCCCTAGGACAGGGAGTAATTCACCCCTCCACTTT. It is translated as CASSPRTGSNSPLHF.

This rearrangement joins TRBV15 to TRBJ1-6; TRBD1 might be the D (6 bases). The CDR3 covers 15 residues. CDR1 is LNHNV, CDR2 YYDKDF, per germline (reference sequence). Trimming pared 0 bases from V and 9 bases from J, leaving 12 bases between. CDR3 protein: CATSREVAGVSPLHF. The CDR3 nucleotides read TGTGCCACCAGCAGAGAAGTTGCAGGGGTTTCACCCCTCCACTTT.

This clonotype was seen only once. CDR3 coding DNA: TGTGCCAGCAGCTACGACAGGGAGGTCGGCTACACCTTC. Translating gives CASSYDREVGYTF. The V call is TRBV2, the J call TRBJ1-2; TRBD1 matches at 7 bases. Trimming at V came to 6 bases and at J to 8 bases, leaving 9 bases not matched to a gene. CDR1 SNHLY and CDR2 FYNNEI come from the germline V gene. This CDR3 region has 13 residues.

This chain connects TRBV19 to TRBJ1-2; D uncertain. The CDR3 runs 12 residues. CDR1 and CDR2 from the germline V gene are LNHDA and SQIVND (reference sequence). V was trimmed by 6 bases and J by 4 bases, leaving 9 bases between them. The CDR3 is CASSPTVYGYTF. The CDR3 bases are TGTGCCAGTAGCCCGACGGTCTATGGCTACACCTTC.

The J gene is TRBJ2-7, the V gene TRBV20-1; TRBD2 matches 9 bases. Germline V lookup: CDR1 DFQATT, CDR2 SNEGSKA (reference sequence). The CDR3 has 16 residues. The trim removed 1 base at V and 0 bases at J, leaving 7 bases unmatched. This CDR3 is CSARGNPAGGSYEQYF. CDR3 nucleotide sequence: TGCAGTGCTAGAGGAAACCCAGCGGGAGGCTCCTACGAGCAGTACTTC.

This rearrangement joins TRBV19 to TRBJ1-1, with D perhaps matching TRBD1 (6 bases). Trimming removed 2 bases from V and 1 base from J, with 8 bases in between. Germline assignment: CDR1 LNHDA and CDR2 SQIVND (reference sequence). The CDR3 has 14 residues. CDR3 loop: CASSITGPNTEAFF. In nucleotides, the CDR3 is TGTGCCAGTAGTATAACAGGGCCGAACACTGAAGCTTTCTTT.

The chain joins TRBV20-1 to TRBJ2-7, with a tentative D call TRBD1 (5 bases). The CDR3 length is 14 residues. V lost 2 bases, J lost 3 bases, and 14 bases lay in between. Germline CDR1 DFQATT, CDR2 SNEGSKA (reference sequence). Here the CDR3 reads CSARPNHRLYEQYF. CDR3 bases: TGCAGTGCTAGACCGAACCACAGGCTCTACGAGCAGTACTTC.

The V gene is TRBV7-2, the J gene TRBJ1-2; D is ambiguous. Germline loops: CDR1 SGHTA, CDR2 FQGNSA. Trimming shortened V by 4 bases and J by 8 bases, and 11 bases separated the two germline ends. CDR3 length equals 12 residues. CDR3 sequence (DNA): TGTGCCAGCAGCTCCCGGCAGGAAGGCTACACCTTC. Translating it yields CASSSRQEGYTF.

This rearrangement joins TRBV19 to TRBJ2-5, with 7 bases identical to TRBD2. J gave up 3 bases and V 6 bases, and 4 bases lay outside the gene matches. The CDR3 has 13 residues. Germline values: CDR1 LNHDA, CDR2 SQIVND (reference sequence). In DNA form, the CDR3 reads TGTGCCAGTAGGCCCCGGGGGGAAGAGACCCAGTACTTC. Amino acids: CASRPRGEETQYF.

The genes are TRBV24-1 and TRBJ2-1; TRBD2 agrees at 8 bases. V shed 3 bases, J shed 15 bases, and the junction held 12 bases outside the gene matches. This CDR3 region has 14 residues. Germline V CDR1 and CDR2: KGHDR, SFDVKD. The CDR3 region is CATSDQAGVSYAFF. The CDR3 DNA follows: TGTGCCACCAGTGATCAAGCGGGAGTATCTTATGCGTTCTTC.

The V and J genes are TRBV19 and TRBJ1-4; D is uncertain. This CDR3 region has 16 residues. Germline loops: CDR1 LNHDA, CDR2 SQIVND (reference sequence). Trimming left V 9 bases short and J 1 base short, with 18 bases between. CDR3 amino acids: CASSQVDQRTNEKLFF. DNA for the CDR3: TGTGCCAGCAGCCAAGTGGATCAAAGAACTAATGAAAAACTGTTTTTT.

The chain is built from TRBV13 and TRBJ1-6; D gene uncertain. The CDR3 extends over 15 amino acids. V was cut by 1 base and J by 7 bases, with 11 bases left in between. The germline gives CDR1 PRHDT, CDR2 FYEKMQ (reference sequence). Here the CDR3 reads CASSLAWTGNSPLHF. Written as DNA, the CDR3 is TGTGCCAGCAGCTTAGCTTGGACGGGGAATTCACCCCTCCACTTT.

V usage is TRBV25-1 and J usage is TRBJ1-1; D ambiguous. The germline V gene has CDR1 MGHDK and CDR2 SYGVNS. This CDR3 has 13 amino acids. The V end was cut by 4 bases, the J end by 3 bases, with 9 bases between. This CDR3 is CASSGRGYTEAFF. The CDR3 DNA sequence: TGTGCCAGCAGTGGCAGAGGCTACACTGAAGCTTTCTTT.

The CDR3 DNA follows: TGTGCCAGCAGCCCCGGGGGACCGAATGGCTACACCTTC. It yields the protein CASSPGGPNGYTF. V usage is TRBV3-1 and J usage is TRBJ1-2; possibly TRBD1 for D (5 bases). Trimming stripped 4 bases from V and 6 bases from J, with 12 bases between. There are 13 residues in the CDR3. Germline CDR1 reads LGHDT; CDR2 reads YNNKEL (reference sequence).

The V gene is TRBV19, the J gene TRBJ2-2; maybe TRBD2 (7 bases). In germline, CDR1 is LNHDA, CDR2 SQIVND (reference sequence). V was trimmed by 11 bases and J by 2 bases, leaving 18 bases between them. This CDR3 has 15 amino acids. CDR3 in amino acids: CALGTGGQNTGELFF. The CDR3 DNA sequence: TGTGCCTTGGGGACCGGGGGGCAAAACACCGGGGAGCTGTTTTTT.

The chain uses TRBV29-1 and TRBJ1-2; D is undetermined. Germline assignment: CDR1 SQVTM and CDR2 ANQGSEA. Trimming pared 4 bases from V and 2 bases from J, leaving 14 bases between. The CDR3 runs 14 residues. The DNA of the CDR3 is TGCAGCGTTGTCGAGTCAGGACTGAACTATGGCTACACCTTC. Protein product: CSVVESGLNYGYTF.

The CDR3 reads CASRSQHF. The CDR3, as DNA: TGTGCCAGCAGGTCCCAGCATTTT. The chain is built from TRBV6-4 and TRBJ1-5, with D unclear. Per the germline V gene, CDR1 is MRHNA and CDR2 is SNTAGT. The V and J ends lost 6 bases and 11 bases respectively, with 2 bases between them. This CDR3 region has 8 residues.

The rearrangement uses TRBV10-2 and TRBJ2-5, with D perhaps assigned TRBD1 or TRBD2 (6 bases each). Looked up from germline, CDR1 is WSHSY and CDR2 is SAAADI. The CDR3 length is 15 residues. V lost 6 bases and J lost 1, with 15 bases in between. CDR3 region: CASREPRGVQETQYF. The CDR3 DNA reads TGCGCCAGCAGGGAACCTAGGGGGGTCCAAGAGACCCAGTACTTC.

The genes are TRBV24-1 and TRBJ2-1; D is unclear. Trimming took 5 bases from V and 9 from J, leaving 13 bases between them. The germline CDR1 and CDR2 sequences are KGHDR and SFDVKD. The CDR3 loop spans 13 amino acids. The CDR3 DNA reads TGTGCCACCAGTGCTGAGGTGTCGGCTGAGCAGTTCTTC. It encodes CATSAEVSAEQFF.

This chain uses TRBV20-1 with TRBJ2-3; 13 bases agree with TRBD2. The CDR3 sequence is 17 residues long. Losses at the gene ends were 0 bases for V and 1 base for J; bases not matched to a gene: 4. Germline V gives CDR1 DFQATT, CDR2 SNEGSKA (reference sequence). In DNA form, the CDR3 reads TGCAGTGCTAGAGATCAAGGACTAGCGGGAGGCACAGATACGCAGTATTTT. Protein sequence: CSARDQGLAGGTDTQYF.

The rearrangement joins TRBV7-9 to TRBJ2-7, with unresolved D. Looked up from germline, CDR1 is SEHNR and CDR2 is FQNEAQ (reference sequence). The CDR3 is 11 amino acids. The germline V and J ends were trimmed by 4 bases and 9 bases, with 10 bases remaining between them. CDR3 DNA sequence: TGTGCCAGCAGCTCTCCGTGGGGGCAGTACTTC. Protein: CASSSPWGQYF.

V and J are TRBV7-8 and TRBJ1-1; D possibly corresponds to TRBD1 (6 bases). The germline V and J ends were trimmed by 2 bases and 6 bases, with 13 bases remaining between them. The CDR3 runs 14 residues. Germline CDR1 SGHVS, CDR2 FQNEAQ. For the CDR3, the DNA is TGTGCCAGCAGCTTAACGGGGGCTTCCTCTGAAGCTTTCTTT. Translating it yields CASSLTGASSEAFF.

The rearrangement joins TRBV5-1 to TRBJ2-2, with TRBD1 matching over 8 bases. Germline V lookup: CDR1 SGHRS, CDR2 YFSETQ. Trimming removed 2 bases from V and 1 base from J; junction bases left unmatched: 4. This CDR3 is built from 16 residues. The CDR3 is CASSFRGQVNTGELFF. The DNA for the CDR3 is TGCGCCAGCAGCTTTCGGGGACAGGTGAACACCGGGGAGCTGTTTTTT.

The rearrangement uses TRBV2 and TRBJ2-3; 11 bases match TRBD1. This CDR3 spans 14 amino acids. Germline V CDR1 and CDR2: SNHLY, FYNNEI. With V trimmed by 7 bases and J by 3 bases, 3 bases remained unmatched. The CDR3, as DNA: TGTGCCAGCACGGACAGGGGGCTGACAGATACGCAGTATTTT. Amino acids: CASTDRGLTDTQYF. Combining the CDR3 with reference TRBV2 and TRBJ2-3 gives the whole variable domain EPEVTQTPSHQVTQMGQEVILRCVPISNHLYFYWYRQILGQKVEFLVSFYNNEISEKSEIFDDQFSVERPDGSNFTLKIRSTKLEDSAMYFCASTDRGLTDTQYFGPGTRLTVL.

This clonotype was detected many times. This chain uses TRBV14 with TRBJ1-2, with D unresolved. The V and J ends lost 1 base and 6 bases respectively, with 9 bases between them. The CDR3 covers 13 residues. The V gene's germline CDR1 is SGHDN and CDR2 FVKESK. CDR3 residues: CASSQGQADGYTF. The CDR3 bases are TGTGCCAGCAGCCAAGGCCAGGCGGATGGCTACACCTTC.